These 30 T cell receptor beta chains were sequenced from one sample in a study of shared clonotypes between healthy human individuals. TCRdb's table, derived via immunoSEQ multiplex PCR, lists solely in-frame clones and lacks some. The sample carries roughly 2 million clones, about 95% recorded once. It was CD45RO-negative cells, positively selected for CCR7, that made up naive CD8 cells, with terminally differentiated effector memory CD45RA+ cells excluded. Sequencing was performed on naive CD8+ T cells sorted from blood. The source of these receptors is a man younger than 35 in good health.

J is TRBJ2-5 and V is TRBV21-1; the table's D call, TRBD1, has no DNA check behind it. TRBV21-1 is designated a pseudogene. The CDR3 has 14 residues. For the CDR3, the DNA is TGTGCCAGCAGTCGACAGGAGATCCAAGAGACCCAGTACTTC. Protein sequence: CASSRQEIQETQYF.

CDR3 sequence (DNA): TGTGCCAGCAGCCCGCGACCGACCTTCTCCTACGAGCAGTACTTC. Translation: CASSPRPTFSYEQYF. This chain joins TRBV7-9 and TRBJ2-5; D is unclear. The J call is uncertain, as TRBJ2-7 better fits the DNA end. This CDR3 contains 15 residues. Germline CDR1 SEHNR, CDR2 FQNEAQ (reference sequence).

This clone was detected once. This chain uses TRBV7-9 with TRBJ2-6; 7 positions match TRBD1. V was clipped by 1 base and J by 2 bases; unmatched bases: 2. The germline CDR1 and CDR2 sequences are SEHNR and FQNEAQ (reference sequence). There are 16 residues in the CDR3. The CDR3: CASSLGQGAGANVLTF. In DNA form, the CDR3 reads TGTGCCAGCAGCTTAGGGCAGGGGGCTGGGGCCAACGTCCTGACTTTC.

This clone was seen a single time. In the same sample, other DNA sequences code for this CDR3. This chain connects TRBV5-8 to TRBJ2-3, with D possibly TRBD2 on 6 matching bases. Germline V gene lookup returns CDR1 SGHTS and CDR2 YDEGEE. This CDR3 comprises 15 residues. The V and J ends lost 4 bases and 0 bases respectively, with 12 bases between them. The CDR3 loop reads CASSPGTGSTDTQYF. Here the CDR3 DNA reads TGTGCCAGCAGCCCGGGGACTGGGAGCACAGATACGCAGTATTTT.

The chain carries TRBV2 and TRBJ2-5; TRBD2 matches at 10 bases. The length of the CDR3 is 16 residues. Germline values: CDR1 SNHLY, CDR2 FYNNEI. V was clipped by 6 bases and J by 1 base; unmatched bases: 8. The CDR3 DNA reads TGTGCCAGCAGCGAGGTGCTAGCGGGGGCCCAAGAGACCCAGTACTTC. This codes for CASSEVLAGAQETQYF.

The chain links TRBV5-6 to TRBJ2-3; D possibly corresponds to TRBD2 (5 bases). V was pared by 3 bases and J by 3 bases, with 20 bases between. The germline V gene has CDR1 SGHDT and CDR2 YYEEEE. There are 17 residues in the CDR3. The CDR3 region has the DNA TGTGCCAGCAGCTCCACTTTTGAGGGCCCTGGGACAGATACGCAGTATTTT. This gives the protein CASSSTFEGPGTDTQYF.

The V gene is TRBV11-2, the J gene TRBJ2-3; 8 nucleotides match TRBD1. Trimming removed 3 bases from V and 7 bases from J; junction bases left unmatched: 15. This CDR3 is 17 amino acids long. CDR1 and CDR2 from the germline V gene are SGHAT and FQNNGV. Here the CDR3 DNA reads TGTGCCAGCAGCTTCGAGGGACAGGTGGGGAGAGGGAATACGCAGTATTTT. Translation gives CASSFEGQVGRGNTQYF.

As concerns this clone: Other nucleotide sequences from this sample produce the same CDR3. CDR3 in amino acids: CASSLGTGGEQYF. The CDR3 DNA is TGTGCCAGCAGCTTAGGTACCGGAGGCGAGCAGTACTTC. V gene TRBV5-6 combines with J gene TRBJ2-7, with D possibly being TRBD2 (5 bases). The germline V gene has CDR1 SGHDT and CDR2 YYEEEE. The germline V and J ends were trimmed by 2 bases and 6 bases, with 12 bases remaining between them. The CDR3 covers 13 residues. The full variable domain, completed using reference TRBV5-6 and TRBJ2-7, is DAGVTQSPTHLIKTRGQQVTLRCSPKSGHDTVSWYQQALGQGPQFIFQYYEEEERQRGNFPDRFSGHQFPNYSSELNVNALLLGDSALYLCASSLGTGGEQYFGPGTRLTVT.

A single count supports this clone. The chain links TRBV19 to TRBJ2-7, with 7 bases aligning to TRBD2. After removal of 1 base from V and 4 bases from J, the junction contained 7 bases not matched to a gene. CDR3 length: 15 amino acids. Germline V gene lookup returns CDR1 LNHDA and CDR2 SQIVND (reference sequence). CDR3 DNA: TGTGCCAGTAGTATAGGAACTAGCGAAACATACGAGCAGTACTTC. Translated, it gives CASSIGTSETYEQYF.

This chain joins TRBV2 and TRBJ2-1; 14 nucleotides line up with TRBD2. The germline V gene encodes CDR1 SNHLY and CDR2 FYNNEI. The CDR3 runs 15 residues. The V gene end was trimmed by 4 bases and the J gene end by 6 bases; junction bases not matched to a gene: 2. The CDR3: CASSGTSGGFNEQFF. The CDR3 DNA sequence: TGTGCCAGCAGTGGGACTAGCGGGGGGTTCAATGAGCAGTTCTTC.

This clone came up once. The rearrangement uses TRBV5-6 and TRBJ2-7, with D possibly TRBD2 on 5 matching bases. Germline V gene data show CDR1 as SGHDT and CDR2 as YYEEEE. Trimming took off 2 bases at V and 0 bases at J, with 9 bases between the two ends. This CDR3 spans 14 amino acids. The CDR3 spells CASSFEGSSYEQYF. The CDR3 DNA reads as TGTGCCAGCAGCTTCGAGGGATCCTCCTACGAGCAGTACTTC.

J is TRBJ2-7 and V is TRBV11-2; maybe TRBD2 (5 bases). Per the germline V gene, CDR1 is SGHAT and CDR2 is FQNNGV. The CDR3 consists of 14 residues. The ends were cut back, 1 base at V and 3 bases at J, with 10 bases in the middle. The CDR3 nucleotides read TGTGCCAGCAGCTTAGGGTATGAGGGCTACGAGCAGTACTTC. It translates to CASSLGYEGYEQYF.

Comment on this clone: At the DNA level, this CDR3 is encoded by other sequences in the same sample as well. The chain is built from TRBV7-9 and TRBJ1-1; D gene ambiguous. The CDR3 loop spans 10 amino acids. The V end lost 5 bases, the J end lost 5 bases, and 3 bases lay between the germline ends. The germline V gene encodes CDR1 SEHNR and CDR2 FQNEAQ (reference sequence). This CDR3 is CASSRTEAFF. The CDR3 DNA reads as TGTGCCAGCAGCCGGACTGAAGCTTTCTTT. The whole variable domain, filled in from reference TRBV7-9 and TRBJ1-1, reads DTGVSQNPRHKITKRGQNVTFRCDPISEHNRLYWYRQTLGQGPEFLTYFQNEAQLEKSRLLSDRFSAERPKGSFSTLEIQRTEQGDSAMYLCASSRTEAFFGQGTRLTVV.

The rearrangement links TRBV7-8 to TRBJ2-1; D possibly corresponds to TRBD1 (5 bases). The germline V gene has CDR1 SGHVS and CDR2 FQNEAQ. V was trimmed by 5 bases and J by 10 bases, leaving 18 bases between them. This CDR3 has 14 residues. The CDR3 here is CASSPTSRENEQFF. In DNA, the CDR3 is TGTGCCAGCAGCCCAACGAGCAGGGAAAACGAGCAGTTCTTC.

The CDR3 coding sequence is TGTGCCAGTAATGAATTAACCGGGGAGCTGTTTTTT. Its translation is CASNELTGELFF. This chain connects TRBV2 to TRBJ2-2; D is ambiguous. The germline V and J ends were trimmed by 9 bases and 5 bases, with 10 bases remaining between them. Per germline, CDR1 SNHLY and CDR2 FYNNEI. This CDR3 has 12 amino acids.

This chain connects TRBV16 to TRBJ1-5; perhaps TRBD1 as D (5 bases). Germline V gene sequence: CDR1 KGHSY, CDR2 FQNENV. Trimming shortened V by 2 bases and J by 0 bases, and 17 bases separated the two germline ends. The CDR3 spans 18 residues. Here the CDR3 reads CASSQKGPTDYSNQPQHF. The CDR3 region has the DNA TGTGCCAGCAGCCAAAAAGGCCCGACAGACTATAGCAATCAGCCCCAGCATTTT.

This chain's CDR3 is CASSPSVGQVPYEQYF. CDR3 sequence (DNA): TGTGCCAGCTCACCATCCGTAGGACAGGTTCCCTACGAGCAGTACTTC. The chain links TRBV18 to TRBJ2-7, with 7 bases aligning to TRBD1. Germline CDR1 and CDR2: KGHSH and LQKENI. The CDR3 spans 16 residues. Trimming at V came to 2 bases and at J to 2 bases, leaving 9 bases not matched to a gene. Variable domain in full (rest from reference TRBV18 and TRBJ2-7): NAGVMQNPRHLVRRRGQEARLRCSPMKGHSHVYWYRQLPEEGLKFMVYLQKENIIDESGMPKERFSAEFPKEGPSILRIQQVVRGDSAAYFCASSPSVGQVPYEQYFGPGTRLTVT.

This chain uses TRBV2 with TRBJ2-7, with a tentative D call TRBD2 (7 bases). The germline V gene encodes CDR1 SNHLY and CDR2 FYNNEI. The V and J ends lost 8 bases and 5 bases respectively, with 10 bases between them. The CDR3 loop spans 11 amino acids. The CDR3 here is CASGGGHEQYF. CDR3 nucleotide sequence: TGTGCCAGCGGCGGGGGCCACGAGCAGTACTTC. Combining the CDR3 with reference TRBV2 and TRBJ2-7 gives the whole variable domain EPEVTQTPSHQVTQMGQEVILRCVPISNHLYFYWYRQILGQKVEFLVSFYNNEISEKSEIFDDQFSVERPDGSNFTLKIRSTKLEDSAMYFCASGGGHEQYFGPGTRLTVT.

The chain recombines TRBV4-2 with TRBJ1-4, with TRBD1 matching over 7 bases. After removal of 1 base from V and 8 bases from J, the junction contained 7 bases not matched to a gene. The CDR3 contains 15 residues. Germline V gene data show CDR1 as LGHNA and CDR2 as YNFKEQ. The CDR3 sequence is CASSQVAGGGEKLFF. As DNA, the CDR3 is TGTGCCAGCAGCCAAGTGGCAGGGGGAGGAGAAAAACTGTTTTTT.

For this clone: One end of the junction does not line up with germline, which may come from a read error. CDR3 in DNA: TGTGCTAGCAGCTTAGCGTGGGAGGGGGAGCAGTTCTTC. Translating it yields CASSLAWEGEQFF. V usage is TRBV7-7 and J usage is TRBJ2-1, with TRBD2 matching over 7 bases. Germline V gene data show CDR1 as SSHAT and CDR2 as FNYEAQ (reference sequence). The CDR3 sequence is 13 residues long.

The rearrangement links TRBV19 to TRBJ1-1; D might be TRBD1 (6 bases). Germline loops: CDR1 LNHDA, CDR2 SQIVND (reference sequence). V gave up 4 bases and J gave up 0 bases, with 18 bases separating them. The CDR3 is 17 residues long. The CDR3 region has the DNA TGTGCCAGTAGTACCTCCCCGGGACACACCCTGAACACTGAAGCTTTCTTT. Protein sequence: CASSTSPGHTLNTEAFF.

This rearrangement joins TRBV5-5 to TRBJ2-7, with 8 bases fitting TRBD1. V gave up 0 bases and J gave up 5 bases; unmatched junction bases: 4. CDR1 SGHKS and CDR2 YYEKEE come from the germline V gene (reference sequence). The CDR3 contains 14 residues. The CDR3 nucleotides read TGTGCCAGCAGCTTGGGACAGGGGTTTGACGAGCAGTACTTC. This translates into CASSLGQGFDEQYF.

J is TRBJ2-7 and V is TRBV7-9; D is perhaps TRBD2 (6 bases). V lost 5 bases, J lost 3 bases, and 14 bases lay in between. The CDR3 sequence is 14 residues long. Germline V gene sequence: CDR1 SEHNR, CDR2 FQNEAQ (reference sequence). The CDR3 region is CASSDYGGDYEQYF. The CDR3 DNA reads TGTGCCAGCAGCGACTACGGAGGGGACTACGAGCAGTACTTC.

This chain uses TRBV9 with TRBJ1-1; D ambiguous. CDR1 and CDR2 from the germline V gene are SGDLS and YYNGEE. CDR3 length: 15 residues. The germline V and J ends were trimmed by 0 bases and 0 bases, with 9 bases remaining between them. CDR3 bases: TGTGCCAGCAGCGTAGTTCGAGGGATGAACACTGAAGCTTTCTTT. Translated: CASSVVRGMNTEAFF.

J is TRBJ2-1 and V is TRBV9; 7 bases agree with TRBD1. Germline assignment: CDR1 SGDLS and CDR2 YYNGEE. The CDR3 is 15 residues long. With 0 bases clipped from V and 4 bases from J, the junction kept 4 bases outside the gene matches. For the CDR3, the DNA is TGTGCCAGCAGCGTAGAGGGACAGCTTTACAATGAGCAGTTCTTC. It specifies CASSVEGQLYNEQFF.

The chain has TRBV7-2 and TRBJ2-7; no clear D gene. The CDR3 runs to 15 residues. Trimming left V 4 bases short and J 3 bases short, with 16 bases between. The germline V gene has CDR1 SGHTA and CDR2 FQGNSA. CDR3 nucleotides: TGTGCCAGCAGCTCGCTTACATCGACGGTCTACGAGCAGTACTTC. Its translation: CASSSLTSTVYEQYF.

The chain has TRBV28 and TRBJ2-5; no clear D. Germline CDR1 reads MDHEN; CDR2 reads SYDVKM. The length of the CDR3 is 16 residues. Trimming took 2 bases from V and 0 from J, leaving 13 bases between them. The chain's CDR3 is CASSLIAILNQETQYF. The CDR3 coding sequence is TGTGCCAGCAGTTTAATTGCAATCCTGAACCAAGAGACCCAGTACTTC. The entire variable domain, with the rest obtained from reference TRBV28 and TRBJ2-5, is as follows: DVKVTQSSRYLVKRTGEKVFLECVQDMDHENMFWYRQDPGLGLRLIYFSYDVKMKEKGDIPEGYSVSREKKERFSLILESASTNQTSMYLCASSLIAILNQETQYFGPGTRLLVL.

This chain links TRBV27 with TRBJ2-7; D remains ambiguous. Per germline, CDR1 MNHEY and CDR2 SMNVEV (reference sequence). The CDR3 totals 16 residues. The ends were cut back, 7 bases at V and 3 bases at J, with 22 bases in the middle. CDR3 sequence: CASTQSAGDKDYEQYF. The DNA for the CDR3 is TGTGCCAGCACCCAAAGCGCCGGCGATAAGGACTACGAGCAGTACTTC.

This rearrangement joins TRBV6-1 to TRBJ2-2, with D uncertain. The CDR3 consists of 13 residues. V was trimmed by 1 base and J by 4 bases, leaving 4 bases between them. Germline V gives CDR1 MNHNS, CDR2 SASEGT. For the CDR3, the DNA is TGTGCCAGCAGTGAAGGATTCACCGGGGAGCTGTTTTTT. Translated, it gives CASSEGFTGELFF.

Notes on this clone: One end of the junction does not line up with germline, which may come from a read error. This CDR3 is also generated by other DNA sequences in the sample. The chain carries TRBV9 and TRBJ1-6; 9 nucleotides match TRBD1. Germline CDR1 SGDLS, CDR2 YYNGEE. The CDR3 is 15 residues long. The DNA of the CDR3 is TGCGCCAGCAGTGCGGGACAGGGCGGTGGATCACCCCTCCACTTT. Amino acid sequence: CASSAGQGGGSPLHF.